This T cell receptor (beta chain) emerged from a study of control samples from healthy donors and cancer patients. Sequencing used immunoSEQ multiplex PCR; TCRdb keeps in-frame clones, though not all of them. The sample holds about 82,000 clones, approximately 94% seen once. The V gene lost 6 bases and the J gene lost 0 bases, with 20 bases spanning the gap. This CDR3 comprises 17 residues. From germline, CDR1 is MNHEY and CDR2 SMNVEV (reference sequence). Sequenced material: blood. The V and J genes are TRBV27 and TRBJ1-2, with a possible D match to TRBD1 (6 bases). This TCR came from a woman aged 18-29 years in good health. The CDR3 spells CASRSAFLRGSNYGYTF. The CDR3 DNA reads as TGTGCCAGCAGGTCGGCTTTTTTAAGGGGGTCTAACTATGGCTACACCTTC.